The next 20 T cell receptor beta chains were all read from a single sample in a study of regulatory T cells in long-lasting Graves disease. iRepertoire HTBI primers and Arm-PCR of CDR3 regions built TCR beta libraries. From the multiplex PCR reads, TCRdb called clonotypes with MiXCR, one entry per CDR3 protein. The table has hundreds of thousands of distinct CDR3 sequences, less than 20% seen once. Sample time point: newly diagnosed GD, antithyroid drugs for less than 3 months. Generation of the TCR library employed RNA extracted from PBMCs. Source: peripheral blood mononuclear cells (PBMCs), taken at new diagnosis, from a patient treated with antithyroid drugs. The receptors come from a female donor with Graves disease.

This clonotype has only a few counts. Mismatch with germline at one junction end may stem from a read error. The chain has TRBV2 and TRBJ2-7, with a weak D call TRBD1 (6 bases). Germline V gives CDR1 SNHLY, CDR2 FYNNEI. There are 13 residues in the CDR3. The CDR3 reads CASSEDQGYGQYF. CDR3 in DNA: TGTGCCAGCAGTGAGGATCAGGGGTACGGGCAGTACTTC. The whole variable domain, filled in from reference TRBV2 and TRBJ2-7, reads EPEVTQTPSHQVTQMGQEVILRCVPISNHLYFYWYRQILGQKVEFLVSFYNNEISEKSEIFDDQFSVERPDGSNFTLKIRSTKLEDSAMYFCASSEDQGYGQYFGPGTRLTVT.

On this clonotype itself: This may arise from a read error, as a much more abundant clone is one base away. This chain uses TRBV7-9 with TRBJ2-5; D call uncertain. The CDR3 is 13 residues long. Germline assignment: CDR1 SEHNR and CDR2 FQNEAQ (reference sequence). Trimming took off 5 bases at V and 1 base at J, with 8 bases between the two ends. CDR3 in DNA: TGTGCCAGCAGCCTGGACGGCCAAGAGACCCAGTACTTC. It specifies CASSLDGQETQYF.

This clonotype was observed many times. The J gene is TRBJ2-7, the V gene TRBV7-2; either TRBD1 or TRBD2 may fit D (5 bases each). The V gene lost 5 bases and the J gene lost 6 bases, with 20 bases spanning the gap. The CDR3 is 15 amino acids. CDR1 is SGHTA and CDR2 is FQGNSA in the germline V gene. Written as DNA, the CDR3 is TGTGCCAGCAGCCCTAGTCGGGACCCCCAGCGCGAGCAGTACTTC. Translating it yields CASSPSRDPQREQYF.

This clonotype was counted only a few times. A clone one base away is much larger, so this may be a read error. V usage is TRBV3-1 and J usage is TRBJ1-1; unclear D gene. This CDR3 region has 15 residues. CDR1 LGHDT and CDR2 YNNKEL come from the germline V gene (reference sequence). Trimming removed 1 base at V and 4 bases at J, with 13 bases between. Written as DNA, the CDR3 is TGTGCCAGCAGCCAAGGGTTGGGGTTTAGCACTGAAGCTTTCTTT. Translation: CASSQGLGFSTEAFF.

The chain couples TRBV18 to TRBJ2-5, with D perhaps TRBD1 (5 bases). The CDR3 sequence is 15 residues long. V lost 1 base and J 4 bases, leaving 13 bases between the germline ends. CDR1 KGHSH and CDR2 LQKENI come from the germline V gene. For the CDR3, the DNA is TGTGCCAGCTCACCACGGGGCCCTTCGGGAGAGACCCAGTACTTC. Residues: CASSPRGPSGETQYF.

This clonotype was picked up a small number of times. The chain couples TRBV5-5 to TRBJ2-5, with 16 bases aligning to TRBD2. Germline-derived CDR1 and CDR2 are SGHKS and YYEKEE (reference sequence). Losses at the gene ends were 3 bases for V and 7 bases for J; bases not matched to a gene: 6. This CDR3 is 16 amino acids long. CDR3 sequence (DNA): TGTGCCAGCAGCTCTTCGGGACTAGCGGGGGGGGTGACCCAGTACTTC. Its protein is CASSSSGLAGGVTQYF.

This clonotype was observed many times. The chain recombines TRBV5-5 with TRBJ2-1; the D is unclear. The CDR3 extends over 15 amino acids. Trimming shortened V by 1 base and J by 2 bases, and 10 bases separated the two germline ends. Germline lookup yields CDR1 SGHKS and CDR2 YYEKEE (reference sequence). The CDR3: CASSLFRKTYNEQFF. The CDR3 nucleotides are TGTGCCAGCAGCTTGTTCAGGAAGACCTACAATGAGCAGTTCTTC. Complete variable domain (other parts from reference TRBV5-5 and TRBJ2-1): DAGVTQSPTHLIKTRGQQVTLRCSPISGHKSVSWYQQVLGQGPQFIFQYYEKEERGRGNFPDRFSARQFPNYSSELNVNALLLGDSALYLCASSLFRKTYNEQFFGPGTRLTVL.

This clonotype was found many times. This chain connects TRBV7-9 to TRBJ2-2; D is undetermined. The germline V gene has CDR1 SEHNR and CDR2 FQNEAQ (reference sequence). Trimming shortened V by 2 bases and J by 1 base, and 8 bases separated the two germline ends. The CDR3 runs 15 residues. The CDR3 nucleotides read TGTGCCAGCAGCTTACTGCAGGAGAACACCGGGGAGCTGTTTTTT. Protein sequence: CASSLLQENTGELFF.

This clonotype was found many times. The chain uses TRBV5-5 and TRBJ2-1; TRBD2 agrees at 13 bases. V lost 4 bases and J lost 15; bases outside the gene matches: 16. The CDR3 has 16 residues. The germline CDR1 and CDR2 sequences are SGHKS and YYEKEE (reference sequence). The CDR3 nucleotides are TGTGCCAGCAGCCCTACCGTACTAGCGGGGGGGCCGGGGCGGTTCTTC. Its protein is CASSPTVLAGGPGRFF.

This clonotype was counted at least ten times. The chain combines TRBV27 with TRBJ2-1; perhaps TRBD2 as D (5 bases). CDR1 is MNHEY, CDR2 SMNVEV, per germline (reference sequence). The V end was cut by 3 bases, the J end by 9 bases, with 9 bases between. The CDR3 length is 12 residues. CDR3 in DNA: TGTGCCAGCAGTTTGTATGGGAGTGAGCAGTTCTTC. As protein: CASSLYGSEQFF.

This clonotype was counted many times. The V and J genes are TRBV6-1 and TRBJ2-3; D is undetermined. The CDR3 contains 14 residues. V lost 5 bases and J 3 bases, leaving 12 bases between the germline ends. Germline CDR1 MNHNS, CDR2 SASEGT. As DNA, the CDR3 is TGTGCCAGCAGTATCCGACGAGAAACAGATACGCAGTATTTT. This codes for CASSIRRETDTQYF.

This clonotype was counted between two and nine times. The chain recombines TRBV6-2 or TRBV6-3 with TRBJ2-1, with D perhaps TRBD2 (6 bases). Germline CDR1 reads MNHEY; CDR2 reads SVGEGT. V dropped 5 bases and J dropped 4 bases, with 21 bases sitting between them. The CDR3 contains 17 residues. Here the CDR3 reads CASSTSSRDWAYNEQFF. The CDR3 DNA sequence: TGTGCCAGCAGTACTTCATCCCGGGACTGGGCGTACAATGAGCAGTTCTTC.

This clonotype was picked up many times. This chain joins TRBV19 and TRBJ2-2, with D unresolved. Trimming stripped 5 bases from V and 5 bases from J, with 21 bases between. CDR1 and CDR2 from the germline V gene are LNHDA and SQIVND (reference sequence). The CDR3 runs to 17 residues. CDR3 region: CASSHHPRTSRTGELFF. The CDR3, as DNA: TGTGCCAGTAGTCATCACCCCCGGACCAGTCGGACCGGGGAGCTGTTTTTT.

This clonotype was picked up many times. The rearrangement links TRBV29-1 to TRBJ2-2, with a possible D match to TRBD2 (5 bases). Germline assignment: CDR1 SQVTM and CDR2 ANQGSEA. The V and J ends lost 0 bases and 4 bases respectively, with 12 bases between them. CDR3 length: 15 amino acids. The CDR3 here is CSVEDPRARTGELFF. As DNA, the CDR3 is TGCAGCGTTGAAGATCCGAGGGCGCGCACCGGGGAGCTGTTTTTT.

This clonotype has ten or more counts. V usage is TRBV6-2 or TRBV6-3 and J usage is TRBJ1-2, with TRBD1 as a possible D gene (5 bases). Germline CDR1 reads MNHEY; CDR2 reads SVGEGT. This CDR3 has 11 amino acids. The V gene lost 0 bases and the J gene lost 10 bases, with 6 bases spanning the gap. CDR3 region: CASSYSGTYTF. DNA of the CDR3: TGTGCCAGCAGTTACTCGGGGACCTACACCTTC.

The V and J genes are TRBV5-6 and TRBJ2-2; a possible D gene is TRBD1 (6 bases). Germline loops: CDR1 SGHDT, CDR2 YYEEEE. This CDR3 is 16 amino acids long. Trimming pared 0 bases from V and 2 bases from J, leaving 11 bases between. The CDR3 DNA reads TGTGCCAGCAGCTTGGTGGCAGGGGAAAACACCGGGGAGCTGTTTTTT. It encodes CASSLVAGENTGELFF.

At least ten counts were recorded for this clonotype. CDR3: CASSSPGHHYEQYF. The CDR3 DNA is TGTGCCAGCAGTAGTCCGGGACATCACTACGAGCAGTACTTC. This chain joins TRBV6-1 and TRBJ2-7; possible D gene TRBD1, 6 bases. V was clipped by 5 bases and J by 3 bases, with 14 bases between them. This CDR3 is 14 amino acids long. Per the germline V gene, CDR1 is MNHNS and CDR2 is SASEGT.

This clonotype was observed many times. The chain recombines TRBV12-3 or TRBV12-4 with TRBJ1-1, with D maybe TRBD1 (5 bases). This CDR3 region has 16 residues. Trimming stripped 6 bases from V and 4 bases from J, with 21 bases between. CDR3 in DNA: TGTGCCAGCAGCGCTCACACGGGGTCAGGGATCACTGAAGCTTTCTTT. Translated: CASSAHTGSGITEAFF.

This chain links TRBV15 with TRBJ1-4; D not certain. The germline CDR1 and CDR2 sequences are LNHNV and YYDKDF (reference sequence). The CDR3 spans 14 residues. The V and J ends lost 6 bases and 0 bases respectively, with 8 bases between them. DNA of the CDR3: TGTGCCACCAGACAGTTTGCAACTAATGAAAAACTGTTTTTT. Its protein is CATRQFATNEKLFF.

This clonotype was seen at least ten times. A much larger clone differs from this one at a single base, so this may be a read error. J is TRBJ2-7 and V is TRBV12-3 or TRBV12-4; D is undetermined. This CDR3 region has 11 residues. Trimming left V 2 bases short and J 5 bases short, with 4 bases between. DNA for the CDR3: TGTGCCAGCAGTTTATTCCACGAGCAGTACTTC. Encoded protein: CASSLFHEQYF.